This entry features one T cell receptor beta chain sequence. Its antigen is currently unknown. This specimen comes from a study of cytomegalovirus exposure and HLA in healthy donors. Study observations and caveats: A few CMV-associated chains were confirmed in vitro to be specific for CMV antigens. In a later analysis, a missense DCLRE1C variant was linked to TCR beta V- and J-gene trimming. The majority of CMV-associated TCR beta chains were reported as apparently HLA-restricted in a later analysis.

It was with 60 Vbeta and 13 Jbeta primers that the PCR ran. Produced via immunoSEQ multiplex PCR; TCRdb's table is partial and in-frame only. The top ten hold 15% of the sample, which has approximately 200,000 clones, 60% to 85% seen once. The sample consisted of PBMCs. This receptor was identified in a man between 35 and 55 years old in good health and CMV-seronegative.

CDR3: CASSYAGRNSPLHF. As DNA, the CDR3 is TGTGCCAGCAGTTACGCAGGGCGTAATTCACCCCTCCACTTT. The chain couples TRBV6-6 to TRBJ1-6; tentative D call: TRBD1 (5 bases). This CDR3 is built from 14 residues. Germline V gives CDR1 MNHNY, CDR2 SVGAGI (reference sequence). The ends were cut back, 2 bases at V and 6 bases at J, with 8 bases in the middle.